This T cell receptor beta chain emerged from a study of glioma-infiltrating T cells after dendritic cell vaccination. Study summary: At biweekly intervals, patients got three intradermal dendritic cell vaccine injections. Findings of the study overall: Patients with more pretreatment TILs had longer time to progression and survival.

Using immunoSEQ multiplex PCR, the repertoire was profiled, and TCRdb retains in-frame clones only, with some absent. The table shows about 50,000 clones, with more than 75% occurring only once. The sample's time point: after dendritic cell vaccination, including at tumor progression/relapse. None of the glioblastoma patients had an isocitrate dehydrogenase mutation. The CDR3 contains 9 residues. CDR1 is SGHVS, CDR2 FQNEAQ, per germline. V gave up 5 bases and J gave up 10 bases, with 3 bases separating them. With regard to this clone: What it binds is not known.

This sequence was found in a human donor with glioblastoma. This sequence joins TRBV7-8 and TRBJ2-1; D gene uncertain. The sample here was blood, taken after dendritic cell vaccination. CDR3 sequence (DNA): TGTGCCAGCAGCCCAGAGCAGTTCTTC. This sequence encodes CASSPEQFF. The full variable domain, completed using reference TRBV7-8 and TRBJ2-1, is GAGVSQSPRYKVAKRGQDVALRCDPISGHVSLFWYQQALGQGPEFLTYFQNEAQLDKSGLPSDRFFAERPEGSVSTLKIQRTQQEDSAVYLCASSPEQFFGPGTRLTVL.